The 19 T cell receptor beta chains in this list originate from one sample, sequenced in a study of blood T cell repertoires in COVID-19. Generated by immunoSEQ multiplex PCR, the TCRdb table keeps only in-frame clones and is missing some. The sample lists some 200,000 clones, roughly 88% occurring once. Sequencing input: peripheral blood. The origin of the receptors is a human donor in a cohort sampled during active COVID-19.

The rearrangement links TRBV11-2 to TRBJ2-5; D might be TRBD2 (6 bases). Germline V lookup: CDR1 SGHAT, CDR2 FQNNGV. The CDR3 loop spans 14 amino acids. Trimming removed 1 base at V and 5 bases at J, with 11 bases between. CDR3 bases: TGTGCCAGCAGCTTAGGGGGGGTCCAGGAGACCCAGTACTTC. It is translated as CASSLGGVQETQYF.

The chain employs TRBV13 and TRBJ2-1, with 8 positions matching TRBD2. The J segment lost 8 bases and the V segment lost 1 base, leaving 10 bases of the junction unmatched. The germline V gene encodes CDR1 PRHDT and CDR2 FYEKMQ (reference sequence). This CDR3 has 16 residues. For the CDR3, the DNA is TGTGCCAGCAGCTTAGAAGGACTAGCCGGAAGGGATGAGCAGTTCTTC. This translates into CASSLEGLAGRDEQFF.

V is TRBV2 and J is TRBJ1-1; D is uncertain. The CDR3 is 12 residues long. V dropped 5 bases and J dropped 8 bases, with 12 bases sitting between them. From germline, CDR1 is SNHLY and CDR2 FYNNEI. CDR3 protein: CASSLLRGEAFF. The CDR3 DNA reads TGTGCCAGCAGTCTCCTCCGAGGGGAAGCTTTCTTT.

The chain has TRBV12-3 or TRBV12-4 and TRBJ2-7; D is unresolved. The CDR3 extends over 13 amino acids. Trimming removed 1 base at V and 3 bases at J, with 7 bases between. As DNA, the CDR3 is TGTGCCAGCAGTTTAGGGCACCGCTACGAGCAGTACTTC. Amino acid sequence: CASSLGHRYEQYF.

In nucleotides, the CDR3 is TGTGCCAGCAGCATAGGACAGGCGAACACTGAAGCTTTCTTT. Translation: CASSIGQANTEAFF. The chain couples TRBV9 to TRBJ1-1; TRBD1 aligns across 7 bases. Germline V lookup: CDR1 SGDLS, CDR2 YYNGEE. The CDR3 is 14 amino acids. Unmatched junction bases numbered 4, after V lost 4 bases and J lost 1 base.

This chain connects TRBV2 to TRBJ2-7; no reliable D call. The germline CDR1 and CDR2 sequences are SNHLY and FYNNEI. The V gene lost 4 bases and the J gene lost 5 bases, with 12 bases spanning the gap. The CDR3 extends over 13 amino acids. The CDR3 protein is CASSVQEVDEQYF. CDR3 nucleotide sequence: TGTGCCAGCAGTGTTCAGGAAGTGGACGAGCAGTACTTC.

The V and J genes are TRBV28 and TRBJ1-1; unclear D gene. The CDR3 loop spans 16 amino acids. Trimming took 1 base from V and 1 from J, leaving 13 bases between them. From germline, CDR1 is MDHEN and CDR2 SYDVKM. The DNA of the CDR3 is TGTGCCAGCAGTTTATCCCCACAGACGTGGAACACTGAAGCTTTCTTT. Amino acid sequence: CASSLSPQTWNTEAFF.

This rearrangement joins TRBV5-6 to TRBJ1-3, with D unresolved. Between the trimmed V and J ends, which lost 0 bases and 0 bases, there was a span of 10 bases. The CDR3 is 16 amino acids. Germline assignment: CDR1 SGHDT and CDR2 YYEEEE. CDR3: CASSLEWGVSGNTIYF. CDR3 nucleotides: TGTGCCAGCAGCTTGGAGTGGGGAGTCTCTGGAAACACCATATATTTT.

The chain is built from TRBV7-2 and TRBJ2-7, with D unresolved. This CDR3 region has 14 residues. Between the trimmed V and J ends, which lost 5 bases and 2 bases, there was a span of 13 bases. The germline V gene encodes CDR1 SGHTA and CDR2 FQGNSA. Written as DNA, the CDR3 is TGTGCCAGCAGCATCGGTAGAGGAACCTACGAGCAGTACTTC. Its protein product is CASSIGRGTYEQYF.

The gene calls are TRBV27 and TRBJ2-7; 7 positions agree with TRBD2. This CDR3 region has 13 residues. Germline lookup yields CDR1 MNHEY and CDR2 SMNVEV (reference sequence). J lost 7 bases, V lost 2 bases, and 5 bases had no gene match. The CDR3 here is CASSLAGVREQYF. The CDR3 DNA reads TGTGCCAGCAGTTTAGCGGGAGTTCGAGAGCAGTACTTC.

CDR3 DNA: TGTGCCAGCGGAGCAGAGCCCCGGGTGGAGACCCAGTACTTC. Protein product: CASGAEPRVETQYF. J is TRBJ2-5 and V is TRBV7-9; D gene unclear. Trimming shortened V by 8 bases and J by 5 bases, and 18 bases separated the two germline ends. The CDR3 sequence is 14 residues long. CDR1 and CDR2 from the germline V gene are SEHNR and FQNEAQ (reference sequence). Filled out from reference TRBV7-9 and TRBJ2-5, the complete variable domain reads DTGVSQNPRHKITKRGQNVTFRCDPISEHNRLYWYRQTLGQGPEFLTYFQNEAQLEKSRLLSDRFSAERPKGSFSTLEIQRTEQGDSAMYLCASGAEPRVETQYFGPGTRLLVL.

V usage is TRBV28 and J usage is TRBJ1-2; the D gene is possibly TRBD1 (6 bases). CDR1 and CDR2 from the germline V gene are MDHEN and SYDVKM. The ends were cut back, 2 bases at V and 2 bases at J, with 9 bases in the middle. The CDR3 covers 14 residues. CDR3 region: CASSLSQGNYGYTF. For the CDR3, the DNA is TGTGCCAGCAGTTTAAGTCAGGGGAACTATGGCTACACCTTC.

The V and J genes are TRBV24-1 and TRBJ2-1; D is perhaps TRBD2 (6 bases). Germline loops: CDR1 KGHDR, CDR2 SFDVKD. The V end was cut by 1 base, the J end by 9 bases, with 9 bases between. CDR3 length: 13 amino acids. CDR3: CATSDLRRGEQFF. In nucleotides, the CDR3 is TGTGCCACCAGTGATTTAAGGAGGGGTGAGCAGTTCTTC.

The gene calls are TRBV21-1 and TRBJ2-7; the table's D call of TRBD2 was not tested on the DNA. TRBV21-1 is designated a pseudogene. The CDR3 loop spans 15 amino acids. DNA for the CDR3: TGTGCCAGCAGCAAAGCGTCCGGGGATTCGTACGAGCAGTACTTC. Translation: CASSKASGDSYEQYF.

V gene TRBV5-1 combines with J gene TRBJ2-2; tentative D call: TRBD1 (6 bases). Germline CDR1 and CDR2: SGHRS and YFSETQ. The CDR3 contains 14 residues. Trimming left V 2 bases short and J 4 bases short, with 9 bases between. This CDR3 is CASSLGGPTGELFF. The CDR3 coding sequence is TGCGCCAGCAGCTTAGGGGGACCCACCGGGGAGCTGTTTTTT.

The V gene is TRBV5-4, the J gene TRBJ2-7; 7 nucleotides align to TRBD2. J was trimmed by 7 bases and V by 2 bases; bases with no gene match: 3. This CDR3 is built from 12 residues. In germline, CDR1 is SGHNT, CDR2 YYREEE (reference sequence). The DNA of the CDR3 is TGTGCCAGCAGCTTCGGGCGGGGGGAGCAGTACTTC. Protein: CASSFGRGEQYF.

This clone was counted once. V is TRBV5-1 and J is TRBJ2-1; D gene uncertain. Trimming removed 1 base at V and 10 bases at J, with 9 bases between. The germline gives CDR1 SGHRS, CDR2 YFSETQ. The CDR3 is 12 residues long. CDR3 nucleotides: TGCGCCAGCAGCTTGATTAGTCGGGAGCAGTTCTTC. Residues: CASSLISREQFF.

This clone was counted only a few times. The CDR3 loop is CASSQTTGDSGNTIYF. CDR3 nucleotides: TGCGCCAGCAGCCAAACCACAGGGGACTCTGGAAACACCATATATTTT. The chain recombines TRBV5-1 with TRBJ1-3; 7 nucleotides match TRBD1. This CDR3 comprises 16 residues. The germline CDR1 and CDR2 sequences are SGHRS and YFSETQ. V lost 4 bases, J lost 0 bases, and 7 bases stayed unmatched.

The chain carries TRBV10-2 and TRBJ2-7; the match to TRBD1 covers 9 bases. This CDR3 is built from 13 residues. V dropped 6 bases and J dropped 3; count of bases not matched to a gene: 3. Per germline, CDR1 WSHSY and CDR2 SAAADI. CDR3: CASRGQGYYEQYF. The CDR3 coding sequence is TGCGCCAGCAGGGGACAGGGTTACTACGAGCAGTACTTC.